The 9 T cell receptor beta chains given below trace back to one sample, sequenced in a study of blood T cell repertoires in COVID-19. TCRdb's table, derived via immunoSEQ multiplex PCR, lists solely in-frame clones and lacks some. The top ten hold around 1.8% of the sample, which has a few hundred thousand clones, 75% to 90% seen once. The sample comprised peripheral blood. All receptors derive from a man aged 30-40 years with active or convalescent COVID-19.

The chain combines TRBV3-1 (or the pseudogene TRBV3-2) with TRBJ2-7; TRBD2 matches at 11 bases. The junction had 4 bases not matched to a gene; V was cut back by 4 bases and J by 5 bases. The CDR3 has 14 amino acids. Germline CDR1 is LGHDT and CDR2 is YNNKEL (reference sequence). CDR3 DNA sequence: TGTGCCAGCAGCCCGACTAGCGGGGTTGACGAGCAGTACTTC. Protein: CASSPTSGVDEQYF.

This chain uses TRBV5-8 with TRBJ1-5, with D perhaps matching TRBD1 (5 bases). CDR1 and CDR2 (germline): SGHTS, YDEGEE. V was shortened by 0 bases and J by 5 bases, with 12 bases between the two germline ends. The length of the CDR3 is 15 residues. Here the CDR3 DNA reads TGTGCCAGCAGCTTGGAAACAGGTTACTATCAGCCCCAGCATTTT. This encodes CASSLETGYYQPQHF.

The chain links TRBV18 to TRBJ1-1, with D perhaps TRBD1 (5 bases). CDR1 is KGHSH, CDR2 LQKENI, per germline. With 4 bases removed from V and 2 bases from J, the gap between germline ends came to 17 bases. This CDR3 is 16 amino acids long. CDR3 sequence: CASSLRPMTDNTEAFF. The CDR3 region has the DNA TGTGCCAGCTCACTCAGGCCAATGACAGATAACACTGAAGCTTTCTTT.

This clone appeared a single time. The CDR3 nucleotides read TGCGCCAGCAGTAAGAAAAGTAGCGGGAGCTCCTACAATGAGCAGTTCTTC. It yields the protein CASSKKSSGSSYNEQFF. The chain links TRBV10-2 to TRBJ2-1; 9 nucleotides line up with TRBD2. The CDR3 spans 17 residues. V was clipped by 5 bases and J by 0 bases; unmatched bases: 8. CDR1 and CDR2 from the germline V gene are WSHSY and SAAADI.

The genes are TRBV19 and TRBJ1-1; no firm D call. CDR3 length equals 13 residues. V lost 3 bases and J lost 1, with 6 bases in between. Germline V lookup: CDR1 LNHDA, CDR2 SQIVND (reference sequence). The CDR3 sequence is CASSIPENTEAFF. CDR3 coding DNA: TGTGCCAGTAGTATCCCAGAGAACACTGAAGCTTTCTTT.

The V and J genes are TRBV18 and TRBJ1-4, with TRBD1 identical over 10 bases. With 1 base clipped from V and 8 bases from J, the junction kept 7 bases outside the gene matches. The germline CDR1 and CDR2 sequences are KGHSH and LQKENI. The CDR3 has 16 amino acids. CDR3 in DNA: TGTGCCAGCTCACCACTGACAGGGGGCGCTGACGAAAAACTGTTTTTT. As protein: CASSPLTGGADEKLFF.

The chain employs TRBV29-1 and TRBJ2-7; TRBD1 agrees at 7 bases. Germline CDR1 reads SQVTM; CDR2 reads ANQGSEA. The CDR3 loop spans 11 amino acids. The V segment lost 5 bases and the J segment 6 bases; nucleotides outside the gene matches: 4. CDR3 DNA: TGCAGCGTTACCGGGACAGCCGAGCAGTACTTC. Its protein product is CSVTGTAEQYF.

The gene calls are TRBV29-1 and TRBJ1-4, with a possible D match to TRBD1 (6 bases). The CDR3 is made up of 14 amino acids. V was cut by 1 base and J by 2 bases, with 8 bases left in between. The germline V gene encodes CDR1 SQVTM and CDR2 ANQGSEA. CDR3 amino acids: CSVEARGTNEKLFF. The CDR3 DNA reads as TGCAGCGTTGAAGCTAGGGGGACTAATGAAAAACTGTTTTTT.

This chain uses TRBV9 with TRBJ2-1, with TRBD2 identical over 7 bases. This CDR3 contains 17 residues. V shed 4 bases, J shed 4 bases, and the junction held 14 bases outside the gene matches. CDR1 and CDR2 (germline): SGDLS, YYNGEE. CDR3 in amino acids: CASSTLIGGTTYNEQFF. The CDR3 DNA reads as TGTGCCAGCAGCACCCTGATCGGGGGGACGACTTACAATGAGCAGTTCTTC.